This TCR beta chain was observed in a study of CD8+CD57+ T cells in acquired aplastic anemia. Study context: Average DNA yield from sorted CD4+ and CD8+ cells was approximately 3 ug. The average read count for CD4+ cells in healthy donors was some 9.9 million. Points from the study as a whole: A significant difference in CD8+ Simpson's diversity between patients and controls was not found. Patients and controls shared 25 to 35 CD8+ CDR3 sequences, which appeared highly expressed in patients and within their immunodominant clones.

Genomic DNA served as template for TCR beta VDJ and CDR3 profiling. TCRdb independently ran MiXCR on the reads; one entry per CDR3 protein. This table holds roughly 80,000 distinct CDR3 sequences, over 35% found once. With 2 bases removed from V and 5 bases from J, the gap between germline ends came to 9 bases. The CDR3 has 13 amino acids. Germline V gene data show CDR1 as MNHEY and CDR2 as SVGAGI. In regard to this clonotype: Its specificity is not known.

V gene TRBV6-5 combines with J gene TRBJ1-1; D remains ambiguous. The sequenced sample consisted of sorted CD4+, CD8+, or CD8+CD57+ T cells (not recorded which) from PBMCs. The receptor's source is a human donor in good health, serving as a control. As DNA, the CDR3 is TGTGCCAGCAGTTACGCGGGGAGGACTGAAGCTTTCTTT. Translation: CASSYAGRTEAFF.